The T cell receptor beta chain under discussion was sequenced for a study of shared clonotypes between healthy human individuals. About the research overall: A couple of women and three men aged 18 to 49 made up the donors.

The CDR3 is 13 residues long. Germline values: CDR1 MNHEY, CDR2 SMNVEV (reference sequence). Between the trimmed V and J ends, which lost 8 bases and 3 bases, there was a span of 12 bases. Unsorted samples drew genomic DNA from 100 million or so PBMCs. Template amounts of approximately 300 ng DNA, roughly 28,000 T cell genomes, were employed in unsorted PBMC replicate PCRs. Sequencing used immunoSEQ multiplex PCR; TCRdb keeps in-frame clones, though not all of them. Of hundreds of thousands of clones in the sample, roughly three quarters were seen once. This TCR was recovered from a woman aged 40 to 55 in good health. Some clones in this sample may be carry-over from other donors' samples. This chain links TRBV27 with TRBJ2-3; D is unresolved. The sequenced sample consisted of PBMCs. CDR3 protein: CASRELPTDTQYF. The CDR3 DNA sequence: TGTGCCAGCCGAGAGCTACCGACAGATACGCAGTATTTT.